This T cell receptor beta chain was documented in a study of post-analysis software for immune sequencing data. Study as a whole: Relapsing-remitting, secondary progressive and progressive-relapsing multiple sclerosis were all included among the disease courses.

This clonotype was counted a few times. Its cognate antigen is unknown. Presence of unique molecular identifiers characterized the TCR beta cDNA libraries. Roughly 470,000 cDNA molecules came from about 1 to 10 million T cells. One entry per CDR3 protein, called by TCRdb with MiXCR from the PCR reads. The sample shows about 810,000 distinct CDR3 sequences, around 50% of them seen only once. Findings and caveats of the study: About five TRBV segments were more frequent in patients than controls; TRBV5-6, TRBV5-1 and TRBV20-1 belonged to this group.

CDR3 size: 17 residues. J lost 9 bases, V lost 3 bases, and 16 bases had no gene match. The V gene's germline CDR1 is MGHRA and CDR2 YSYEKL. The sample was blood. The receptor was isolated from a girl under 18 with multiple sclerosis. The rearrangement links TRBV4-1 to TRBJ2-1; TRBD1 matches at 8 bases. CDR3 coding DNA: TGCGCCAGCAGCCAGGAGACAGGGGCGGGTATACAAGGTGAGCAGTTCTTC. Encoded protein: CASSQETGAGIQGEQFF.